This TCR beta chain was found in a study of T cell responses to AZD1222 COVID-19 vaccine. The study, taken as a whole, reports: Along spike, vaccine-associated CD4 TCRs were found throughout, with dominance at 160-218 and 743-854. Nearly half of spike-specific TCRs reportedly target variant regions that are unmutated in the B.1.351 and B.1.1.7 variants. AZD1222 recipients seropositive at baseline numbered only 5 or 6.

Germline-derived CDR1 and CDR2 are SGHKS and YYEKEE (reference sequence). The CDR3 spans 12 residues. Deletions cut 0 bases from V and 2 bases from J, with 2 bases between. Sequencing was performed with immunoSEQ multiplex PCR; in TCRdb, only in-frame clones are kept and a portion is missing. The sample records roughly 180,000 clones, approximately 89% being singletons. As to this clone: Its target is not known.

The input for sequencing was peripheral blood, taken 28 days after the second AZD1222 dose. This TCR was recovered from an adult who received the AZD1222 COVID-19 vaccine. The gene calls are TRBV5-5 and TRBJ1-2; D unresolved. This chain's CDR3 is CASSLANYGYTF. For the CDR3, the DNA is TGTGCCAGCAGCTTGGCGAACTATGGCTACACCTTC.